This T cell receptor beta chain was obtained from a study of beta chain features in type 1 diabetes. Reverse transcription of all isolated RNA meant that expressed TCRB transcripts were sequenced. Roughly 3.5 million reads per sample were averaged for naive, central memory and regulatory samples. Sequencing was performed with immunoSEQ multiplex PCR; in TCRdb, only in-frame clones are kept and a portion is missing. The sample lists fewer than 650,000 clones, roughly 15% seen once, with about 0.097% in the top ten. Findings of the study overall: In the patient group, naive, central memory and Treg TCRB repertoires seemed more alike than in the healthy donor group.

This clone was detected only a few times. Its specificity is not known. V was pared by 6 bases and J by 2 bases, with 8 bases between. The length of the CDR3 is 13 residues. From germline, CDR1 is PRHDT and CDR2 FYEKMQ (reference sequence). Purities over 98% were achieved in all sorted populations. The receptor comes from a man between 18 and 29 years old in good health. V is TRBV13 and J is TRBJ1-3; D remains ambiguous. The sample was naive CD4+ T cells from blood. CDR3 residues: CASRVRTGNTIYF. The CDR3 DNA sequence: TGTGCCAGCAGGGTCAGAACTGGAAACACCATATATTTT. Supplemented by reference TRBV13 and TRBJ1-3, the full variable domain reads AAGVIQSPRHLIKEKRETATLKCYPIPRHDTVYWYQQGPGQDPQFLISFYEKMQSDKGSIPDRFSAQQFSDYHSELNMSSLELGDSALYFCASRVRTGNTIYFGEGSWLTVV.